This T cell receptor beta chain was recorded in a study of T cell changes during pregnancy in multiple sclerosis. The junction had 4 bases not matched to a gene; V was cut back by 4 bases and J by 4 bases. CDR3 size: 13 residues. Germline V gives CDR1 SGHRS, CDR2 YFSETQ. TCRdb keeps only in-frame clones here, not all; method: immunoSEQ multiplex PCR. The sample lists about 77,000 clones, roughly 90% occurring once. The sample was peripheral blood, taken before pregnancy. This receptor was identified in a female donor with multiple sclerosis, enrolled in a pregnancy study. This chain uses TRBV5-1 with TRBJ2-5, with 7 positions matching TRBD1. CDR3 residues: CASSLTGSETQYF. CDR3 DNA: TGCGCCAGCAGCCTGACAGGGTCAGAGACCCAGTACTTC.